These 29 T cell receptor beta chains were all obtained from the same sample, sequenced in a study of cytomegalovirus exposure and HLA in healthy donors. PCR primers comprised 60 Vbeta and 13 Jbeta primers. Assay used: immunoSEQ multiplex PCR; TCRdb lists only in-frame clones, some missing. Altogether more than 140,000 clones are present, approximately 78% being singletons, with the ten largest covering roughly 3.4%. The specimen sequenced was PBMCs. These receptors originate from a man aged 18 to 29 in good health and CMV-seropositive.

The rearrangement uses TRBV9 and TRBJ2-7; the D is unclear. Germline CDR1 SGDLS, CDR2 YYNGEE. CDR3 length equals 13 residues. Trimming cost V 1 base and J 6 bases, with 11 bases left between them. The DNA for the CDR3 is TGTGCCAGCAGCGTAAATCCAGGCAGCGAGCAGTACTTC. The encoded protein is CASSVNPGSEQYF.

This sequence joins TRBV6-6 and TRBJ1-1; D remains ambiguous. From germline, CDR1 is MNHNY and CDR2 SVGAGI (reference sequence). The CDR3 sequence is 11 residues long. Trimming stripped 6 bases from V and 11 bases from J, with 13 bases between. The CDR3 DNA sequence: TGTGCCAGCAGGCGCCGGGGTAGGGCTTTCTTT. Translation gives CASRRRGRAFF.

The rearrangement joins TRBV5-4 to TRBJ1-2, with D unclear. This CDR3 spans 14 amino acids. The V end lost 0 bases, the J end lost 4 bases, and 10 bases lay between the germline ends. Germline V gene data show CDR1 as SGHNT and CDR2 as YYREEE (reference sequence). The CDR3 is CASSLATRGYGYTF. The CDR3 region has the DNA TGTGCCAGCAGCTTGGCCACCCGGGGCTATGGCTACACCTTC.

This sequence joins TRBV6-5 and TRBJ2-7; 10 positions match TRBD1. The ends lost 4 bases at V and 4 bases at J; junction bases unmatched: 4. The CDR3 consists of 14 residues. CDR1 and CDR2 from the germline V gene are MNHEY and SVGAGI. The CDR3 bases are TGTGCCAGCAGTTCCCGGGACAGGGGTTACGAGCAGTACTTC. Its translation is CASSSRDRGYEQYF.

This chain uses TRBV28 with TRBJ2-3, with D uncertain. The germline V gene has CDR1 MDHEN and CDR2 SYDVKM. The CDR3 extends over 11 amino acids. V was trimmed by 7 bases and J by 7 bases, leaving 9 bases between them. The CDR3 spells CASTQQNTQYF. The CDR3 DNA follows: TGTGCCAGCACCCAACAGAATACGCAGTATTTT.

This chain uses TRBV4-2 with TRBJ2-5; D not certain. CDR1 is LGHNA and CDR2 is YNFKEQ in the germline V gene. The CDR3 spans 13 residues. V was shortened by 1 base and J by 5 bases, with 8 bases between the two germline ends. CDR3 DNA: TGTGCCAGCAGCCAAGGGGCTGGGGAGACCCAGTACTTC. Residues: CASSQGAGETQYF.

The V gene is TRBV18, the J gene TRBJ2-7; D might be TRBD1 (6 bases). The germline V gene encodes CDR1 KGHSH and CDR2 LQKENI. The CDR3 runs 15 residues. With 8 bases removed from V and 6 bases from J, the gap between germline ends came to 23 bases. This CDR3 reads CASDQGQTIEGEQYF. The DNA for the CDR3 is TGTGCCAGCGACCAAGGACAGACCATAGAGGGCGAGCAGTACTTC.

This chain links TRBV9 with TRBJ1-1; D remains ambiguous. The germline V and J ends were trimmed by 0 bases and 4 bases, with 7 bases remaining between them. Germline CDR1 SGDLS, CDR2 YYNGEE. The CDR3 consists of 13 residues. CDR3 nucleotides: TGTGCCAGCAGCGTAGATATTTCCACTGAAGCTTTCTTT. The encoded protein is CASSVDISTEAFF.

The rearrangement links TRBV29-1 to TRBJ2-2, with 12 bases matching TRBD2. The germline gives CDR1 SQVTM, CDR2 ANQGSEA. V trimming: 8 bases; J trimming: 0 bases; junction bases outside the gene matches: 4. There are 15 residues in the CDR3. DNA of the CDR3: TGCAGCTCTTGGACTAGCGGGACGAACACCGGGGAGCTGTTTTTT. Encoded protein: CSSWTSGTNTGELFF.

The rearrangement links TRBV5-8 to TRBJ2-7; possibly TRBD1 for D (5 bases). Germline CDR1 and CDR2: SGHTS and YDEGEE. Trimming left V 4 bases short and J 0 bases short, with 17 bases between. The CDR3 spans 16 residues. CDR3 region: CASSLLLGLRSYEQYF. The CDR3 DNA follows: TGTGCCAGCAGCCTGCTGTTGGGGCTCCGCTCCTACGAGCAGTACTTC.

This CDR3 reads CASGSQGFGTEAFF. The CDR3 nucleotides are TGTGCCAGCGGATCACAGGGATTCGGCACTGAAGCTTTCTTT. The chain has TRBV6-5 and TRBJ1-1; possibly TRBD1 for D (6 bases). CDR3 length: 14 residues. Trimming removed 8 bases from V and 4 bases from J, with 17 bases in between. Germline CDR1 is MNHEY and CDR2 is SVGAGI.

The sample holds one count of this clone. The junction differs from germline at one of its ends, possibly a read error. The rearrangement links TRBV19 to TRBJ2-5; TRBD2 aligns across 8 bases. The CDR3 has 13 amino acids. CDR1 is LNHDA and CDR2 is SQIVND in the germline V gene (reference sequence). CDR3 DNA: TGTGCCAGCAGTAGCGGGACGCGAGAGACCCAGTACTTC. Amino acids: CASSSGTRETQYF.

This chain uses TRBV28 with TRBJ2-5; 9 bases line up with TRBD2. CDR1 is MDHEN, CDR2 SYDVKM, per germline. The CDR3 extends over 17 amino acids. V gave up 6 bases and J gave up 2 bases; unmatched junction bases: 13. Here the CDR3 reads CASSLGKLAGLQETQYF. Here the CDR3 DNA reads TGTGCCAGCAGCCTGGGGAAGCTAGCGGGGTTACAAGAGACCCAGTACTTC.

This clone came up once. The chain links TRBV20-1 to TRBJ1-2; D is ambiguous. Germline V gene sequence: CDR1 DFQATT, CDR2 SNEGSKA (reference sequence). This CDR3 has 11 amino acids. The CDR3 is CSGTVVYGYTF. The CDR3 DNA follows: TGCAGCGGTACGGTAGTCTATGGCTACACCTTC.

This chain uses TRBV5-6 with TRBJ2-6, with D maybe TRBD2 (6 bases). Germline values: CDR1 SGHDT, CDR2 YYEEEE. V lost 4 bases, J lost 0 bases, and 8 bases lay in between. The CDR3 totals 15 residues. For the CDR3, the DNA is TGTGCCAGCAGCGCGGGGACCTCTGGGGCCAACGTCCTGACTTTC. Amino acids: CASSAGTSGANVLTF.

In DNA, the CDR3 is TGTGCCATGAATGAGGGGGCGAGAGAGACCCAGTACTTC. This encodes CAMNEGARETQYF. This chain links TRBV30 with TRBJ2-5; 7 positions match TRBD1. Germline-derived CDR1 and CDR2 are GTSNPN and SVGIG (reference sequence). The CDR3 covers 13 residues. Trimming cost V 8 bases and J 4 bases; bases outside gene matches: 10. The full variable domain, rest sourced from reference TRBV30 and TRBJ2-5, is SQTIHQWPATLVQPVGSPLSLECTVEGTSNPNLYWYRQAAGRGLQLLFYSVGIGQISSEVPQNLSASRPQDRQFILSSKKLLLSDSGFYLCAMNEGARETQYFGPGTRLLVL.

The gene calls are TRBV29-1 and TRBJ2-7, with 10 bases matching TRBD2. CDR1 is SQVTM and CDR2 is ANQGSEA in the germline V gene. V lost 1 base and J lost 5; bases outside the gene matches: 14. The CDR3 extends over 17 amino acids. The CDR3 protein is CSVEAVGTSGRANEQYF. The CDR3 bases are TGCAGCGTTGAAGCGGTGGGGACGAGCGGGAGGGCTAACGAGCAGTACTTC.

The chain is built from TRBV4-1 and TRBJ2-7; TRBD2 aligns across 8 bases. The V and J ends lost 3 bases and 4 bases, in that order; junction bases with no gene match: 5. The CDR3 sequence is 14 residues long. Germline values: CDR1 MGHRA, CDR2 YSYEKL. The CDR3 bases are TGCGCCAGCAGCCATCAGACTAGCGATTACGAGCAGTACTTC. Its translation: CASSHQTSDYEQYF.

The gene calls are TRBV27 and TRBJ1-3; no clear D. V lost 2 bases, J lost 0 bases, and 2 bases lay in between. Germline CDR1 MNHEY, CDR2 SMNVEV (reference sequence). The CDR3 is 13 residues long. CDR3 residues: CASSLRSGNTIYF. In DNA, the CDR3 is TGTGCCAGCAGTTTACGCTCTGGAAACACCATATATTTT.

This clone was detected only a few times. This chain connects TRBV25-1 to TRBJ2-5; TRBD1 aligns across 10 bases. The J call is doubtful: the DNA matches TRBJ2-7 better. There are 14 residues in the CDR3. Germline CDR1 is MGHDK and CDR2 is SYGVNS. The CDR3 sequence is CATEDRGAPYEQYF. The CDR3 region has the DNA TGTGCCACCGAGGACAGGGGGGCACCCTACGAGCAGTACTTC.

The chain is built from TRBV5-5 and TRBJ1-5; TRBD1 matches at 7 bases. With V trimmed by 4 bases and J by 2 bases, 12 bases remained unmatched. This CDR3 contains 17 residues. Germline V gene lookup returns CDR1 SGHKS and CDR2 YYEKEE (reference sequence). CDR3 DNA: TGTGCCAGCAGCCGGGACGAGGGGGCGATGGGCAATCAGCCCCAGCATTTT. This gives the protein CASSRDEGAMGNQPQHF. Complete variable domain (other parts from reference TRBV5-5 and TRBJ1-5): DAGVTQSPTHLIKTRGQQVTLRCSPISGHKSVSWYQQVLGQGPQFIFQYYEKEERGRGNFPDRFSARQFPNYSSELNVNALLLGDSALYLCASSRDEGAMGNQPQHFGDGTRLSIL.

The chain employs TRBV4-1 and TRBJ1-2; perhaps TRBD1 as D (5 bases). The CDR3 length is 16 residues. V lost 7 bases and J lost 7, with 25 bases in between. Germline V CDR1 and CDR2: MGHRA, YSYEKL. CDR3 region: CASMAPGTSLRGGYTF. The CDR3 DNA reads TGCGCCAGCATGGCTCCCGGGACTTCCCTGCGGGGTGGCTACACCTTC.

CDR3 sequence: CASSPPGGSWYNEQFF. The CDR3 DNA reads TGCGCCAGCAGCCCACCGGGCGGGTCTTGGTACAATGAGCAGTTCTTC. This chain uses TRBV4-1 with TRBJ2-1; the D gene is possibly TRBD2 (5 bases). CDR1 is MGHRA and CDR2 is YSYEKL in the germline V gene. V gave up 4 bases and J gave up 4 bases, with 17 bases separating them. The CDR3 contains 16 residues.

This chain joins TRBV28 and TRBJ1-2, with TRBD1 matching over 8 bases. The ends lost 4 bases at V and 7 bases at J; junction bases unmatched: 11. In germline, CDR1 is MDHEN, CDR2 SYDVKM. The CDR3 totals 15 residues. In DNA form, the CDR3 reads TGTGCCAGCAGTTACCCCTCGGACAGGGCTGTTGGCTACACCTTC. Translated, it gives CASSYPSDRAVGYTF.

CDR3 residues: CSVQSGGTEAFF. The CDR3 DNA sequence: TGCAGCGTCCAAAGCGGGGGCACTGAAGCTTTCTTT. The V and J genes are TRBV29-1 and TRBJ1-1; possibly TRBD1 for D (5 bases). This CDR3 has 12 residues. CDR1 and CDR2 from the germline V gene are SQVTM and ANQGSEA. The V gene lost 6 bases and the J gene lost 4 bases, with 12 bases spanning the gap.

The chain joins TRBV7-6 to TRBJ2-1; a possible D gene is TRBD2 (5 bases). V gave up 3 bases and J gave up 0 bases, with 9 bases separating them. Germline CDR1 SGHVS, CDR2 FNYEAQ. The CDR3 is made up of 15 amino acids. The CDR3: CASSLGVSSYNEQFF. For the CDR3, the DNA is TGTGCCAGCAGCTTGGGAGTGAGCTCCTACAATGAGCAGTTCTTC.

In DNA form, the CDR3 reads TGTGCCAGTAGTAGTACAGGGAACTATGGCTACACCTTC. Its protein is CASSSTGNYGYTF. This chain joins TRBV19 and TRBJ1-2, with D possibly matching TRBD1 (6 bases). The CDR3 is 13 residues long. Germline V gives CDR1 LNHDA, CDR2 SQIVND (reference sequence). The germline V and J ends were trimmed by 4 bases and 2 bases, with 8 bases remaining between them.

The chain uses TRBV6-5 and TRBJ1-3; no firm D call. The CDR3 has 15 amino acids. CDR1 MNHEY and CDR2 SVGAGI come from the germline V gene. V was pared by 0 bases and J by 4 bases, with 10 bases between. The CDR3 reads CASSYSTLSGNTIYF. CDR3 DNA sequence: TGTGCCAGCAGTTACTCTACCCTATCGGGAAACACCATATATTTT.

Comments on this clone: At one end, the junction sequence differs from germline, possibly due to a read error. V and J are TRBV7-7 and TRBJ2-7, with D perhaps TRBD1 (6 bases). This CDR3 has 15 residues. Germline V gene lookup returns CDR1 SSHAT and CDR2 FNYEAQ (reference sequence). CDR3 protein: CASSLSTGSSYEQYF. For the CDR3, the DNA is TGTGCTAGCAGCCTTTCGACAGGTTCTTCCTACGAGCAGTACTTC.